This T cell receptor (beta chain) comes out of a study of graft-versus-host responses after intestinal transplantation (dated by TCRdb to about 2021). As for the study more broadly: The transplants that recipients got were multivisceral, liver-intestinal, or isolated intestinal. Every recipient was given anti-thymocyte globulin induction, followed by around three years of maintenance tacrolimus and steroids. Graft-versus-host and host-versus-graft alloreactive T cell clones were tracked in the graft, circulation and bone marrow after intestinal transplantation using bulk TCR-beta CDR3 sequencing. To identify alloreactive clones, pre-transplant mixed lymphocyte reaction products were sequenced and then compared with unstimulated pre-transplant donor and recipient T cells. A cohort of 24 intestinal transplant recipients, including one retransplant, was enrolled, and 3 patients lacking pretransplant specimens were excluded. A peak of at least 4% donor T cells among recipient peripheral blood mononuclear cells was the definition used for donor T cell macrochimerism. Rather than going through the commercial service, samples from a few later patients were sequenced in-house on an Illumina MiSeq and processed with MiXCR.

With regard to this clone: The specificity of this receptor is unknown. No much larger clone is present one base from it, and per-base qualities are unavailable.

Study-wide findings and limitations: In the allografts of patients with donor T cell macrochimerism, GvH to HvG T cell clonal ratios were high. Conclusions were limited by the relatively low number and heterogeneity of intestinal transplant patients. GvH clones were detected in recipient bone marrow, and some appeared earlier in ileal mucosa or blood, consistent with an intestinal mucosal origin. Early after transplant, declines in HvG clones were associated with peak levels of circulating GvH clones.

The germline V gene provides CDR1 MDHEN and CDR2 SYDVKM. Relative to germline, V is 5 bases shorter and J is 9 bases shorter, with 17 bases between their ends. The CDR3 holds 14 amino acids from the cysteine to the phenylalanine. The DNA shown is the 42-base CDR3, in frame from base 1. Blood samples were collected up to 4 times in the first month after transplant and then at least monthly when available. The library was built by means of the immunoSEQ multiplex PCR assay. For most patients, high-throughput TCR-beta CDR3 sequencing of genomic DNA was performed by Adaptive Biotechnologies. Per the authors' processing: Adaptive's ImmunoSEQ software supplied the TCR sequencing data for around 19 patients, while MiXCR and VDJtools were used to process a few other patients. Because the origin of CDR3 nucleotide sequences shared between donor and recipient could not be assigned, those sequences were removed. At least 2-fold expansion over unstimulated cells and a minimum CFSE-low frequency of 0.002% (template counts) or 0.001% (read counts) were required for clones to be classified as alloreactive. Clones detected in sequenced pre-transplant spleen, lymph node, or MLR CFSE-low populations of the donor or recipient were defined as mappable. The cumulative frequency of alloreactive clones was calculated as a percentage of all sequences, weighted by copy number. In TCRdb, the immuneACCESS table is reduced to in-frame sequences with V and J assigned. These tables do not hold every clone; where another copy was compared, an unresolved V gene accounts for under half, and the others remain unexplained. V, J and clone size are taken as reported in that table, and D and trimming were inferred from the DNA itself. Within this sample are 77,000 or so clones, with roughly 90% of them counted one time only. The ten largest clonotypes hold approximately 0.73% of the sample.

This sequence uses TRBV28 and TRBJ1-5; the D segment could be TRBD1, given 6 matching bases. The receptor comes from a human patient who received an intestinal transplant, so some T cells may come from the graft donor. Sequencing used PBMCs, obtained 98 days after intestinal transplantation. CDR3 reads: CASSPPTGEGPQHF. DNA sequence: TGTGCCAGCAGTCCTCCGACAGGTGAAGGGCCCCAGCATTTT.